The rows below give T cell receptor beta chains drawn from one sample of a study of metastatic and nonmetastatic thyroid tumors. MiXCR reprocessed the PCR reads for TCRdb. The sample lists 15,000 to 20,000 clones; roughly 25% were seen once. The sample consisted of tumor tissue. All receptors derive from a female donor with papillary thyroid cancer or a benign thyroid nodule (not recorded which). Some clones in this sample may be carry-over from other donors' samples. Both conserved end residues are part of each CDR3.

v_call	j_call	cdr3_length	cdr3_aa
TRBV7-8	TRBJ2-7	16	CASSQVRDGWSYEQYF
TRBV7-2	TRBJ1-2	15	CASSKLAGANYGYTF
TRBV7-3	TRBJ2-3	17	CASSSQRPGQGTDTQYF
TRBV28	.	10	CAISLYEQFF
TRBV19	TRBJ2-7	13	CASSIRLTYEQYF
TRBV3-1	TRBJ2-7	16	CASSPGLEPIGKEQYF
TRBV18	TRBJ2-5	13	CASSPPNQETQYF
TRBV6-1	TRBJ1-5	15	CASSGDRGGNQPQHF
TRBV18	TRBJ2-5	12	CASSPGGETQYF
TRBV20-1	TRBJ2-7	13	CSEMGPSSVEQYF
TRBV6-2/TRBV6-3	TRBJ2-2	12	CASSYATGELFF